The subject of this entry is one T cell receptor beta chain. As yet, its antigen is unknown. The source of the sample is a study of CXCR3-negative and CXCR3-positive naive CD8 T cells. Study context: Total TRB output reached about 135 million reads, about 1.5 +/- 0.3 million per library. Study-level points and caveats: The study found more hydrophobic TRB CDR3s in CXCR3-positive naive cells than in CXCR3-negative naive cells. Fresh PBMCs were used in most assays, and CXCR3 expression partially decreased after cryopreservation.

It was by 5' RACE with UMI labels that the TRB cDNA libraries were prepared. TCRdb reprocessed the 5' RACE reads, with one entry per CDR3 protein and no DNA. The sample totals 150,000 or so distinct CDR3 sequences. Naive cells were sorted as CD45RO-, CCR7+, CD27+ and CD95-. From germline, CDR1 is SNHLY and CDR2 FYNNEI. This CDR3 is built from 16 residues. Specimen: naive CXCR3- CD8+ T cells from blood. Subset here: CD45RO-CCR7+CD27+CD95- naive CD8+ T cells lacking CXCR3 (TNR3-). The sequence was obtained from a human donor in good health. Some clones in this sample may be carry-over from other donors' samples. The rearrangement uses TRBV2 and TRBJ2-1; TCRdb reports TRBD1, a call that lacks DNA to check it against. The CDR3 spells CASSAGGGTSYNEQFF.